This is a list of T cell receptor beta chains from one sample in a study of blood T cell repertoires in COVID-19. The method was immunoSEQ multiplex PCR; TCRdb's version includes in-frame clones alone and lacks a portion of them. The table lists some 130,000 clones, roughly 90% of them singletons. Input material: peripheral blood. The source is a man aged 60-69 years with COVID-19, enrolled during active disease. CDR3s include the opening cysteine and the closing phenylalanine or tryptophan. The D gene is left open where the match is weak. Some rows have no size entry. The others give once, few or many, or a class for an expanded clone.

d_gene	abundance	v_gene	j_gene	CDR3nt	CDR3aa
NA	NA	TRBV10-1	TRBJ1-1	TGCGCCAGCAGTCTACGATGGAACACTGAAGCTTTCTTT	CASSLRWNTEAFF
NA	NA	TRBV7-8	TRBJ2-1	TGTGCCAGCAGCCGTACAGGGTACAATGAGCAGTTCTTC	CASSRTGYNEQFF
NA	NA	TRBV5-4	TRBJ2-7	TGTGCCAGCAGCTTGGACAGAGACCTCTACGAGCAGTACTTC	CASSLDRDLYEQYF
NA	NA	TRBV19	TRBJ2-5	TGTGCCAGTAGATGGGGGCTTGGGGGAGAAGAGACCCAGTACTTC	CASRWGLGGEETQYF
TRBD1	NA	TRBV6-5	TRBJ2-5	TGTGCCAGCATCACACGGGTGACAGGGGTTGAGACCCAGTACTTC	CASITRVTGVETQYF
NA	NA	TRBV5-8	TRBJ2-5	TGTGCCAGCAGCCGAAGGGGCCAAGAGACCCAGTACTTC	CASSRRGQETQYF
NA	NA	TRBV4-1	TRBJ2-1	TGCGCCAGCAGCCACGTTGACCTTGGACTATCATACAATGAGCAGTTCTTC	CASSHVDLGLSYNEQFF
TRBD1	NA	TRBV5-1	TRBJ2-7	TGCGCCAGCAGCCCCCCGGGACAGCTAAAAGCTACCGAGCAGTACTTC	CASSPPGQLKATEQYF
NA	NA	TRBV10-2	TRBJ1-5	TGCGCCAGCAGCCCTCGTAGCAATCAGCCCCAGCATTTT	CASSPRSNQPQHF
TRBD2	NA	TRBV29-1	TRBJ2-7	TGCAGCGTTGCGACTAGCGGGAGTGTCTACGAGCAGTACTTC	CSVATSGSVYEQYF
NA	NA	TRBV24-1	TRBJ2-1	TGTGCCACCAGTGAGGGGGCCCTCAATGAGCAGTTCTTC	CATSEGALNEQFF
TRBD2	NA	TRBV18	TRBJ2-3	TGTGCCAGCTCACCGAGGGTAGCGGGCTCTAGCACAGATACGCAGTATTTT	CASSPRVAGSSTDTQYF
TRBD1	NA	TRBV13	TRBJ2-7	TGTGCCAGCAGCGCCTCCGGGACAGGTGCCTACGAGCAGTACTTC	CASSASGTGAYEQYF
TRBD1	NA	TRBV6-4	TRBJ1-2	TGTGCCAGCAGTGACCGACCCGGGACAGGGGATGGCTACACCTTC	CASSDRPGTGDGYTF
NA	NA	TRBV5-8	TRBJ1-1	TGTGCCAGCAGTTCGGTGAACACTGAAGCTTTCTTT	CASSSVNTEAFF
NA	NA	TRBV7-3	TRBJ2-1	TGTGCCAGCAGCTTAACCGGGAGAGGAGGTGAGCAGTTCTTC	CASSLTGRGGEQFF
NA	NA	TRBV5-6	TRBJ2-7	TGTGCCAGCAGCTTGGTCCACTCCTACGAGCAGTACTTC	CASSLVHSYEQYF
TRBD2	NA	TRBV2	TRBJ2-7	TGTGCCAGCATGGGGACTAGCGGGACCAACTCCTACGAGCAGTACTTC	CASMGTSGTNSYEQYF
TRBD1	NA	TRBV30	TRBJ2-7	TGTGCCTGGAAGAGAACCGGGACAGGCTTCGAGCAGTACTTC	CAWKRTGTGFEQYF
TRBD2	NA	TRBV10-3	TRBJ2-3	TGTGCCATCAGTGAGTCGGGTAGCGGGGGAGCAGATACGCAGTATTTT	CAISESGSGGADTQYF
TRBD1	NA	TRBV30	TRBJ1-2	TGTGCCTGGAGTGACAGGGGTTGGTATGGCTACACCTTC	CAWSDRGWYGYTF
TRBD1	NA	TRBV29-1	TRBJ1-1	TGCAGCGCAGGCGACAGGGTTAACACTGAAGCTTTCTTT	CSAGDRVNTEAFF
TRBD1	NA	TRBV7-2	TRBJ2-3	TGTGCCAGCAGCATAACAGGGGACACAGATACGCAGTATTTT	CASSITGDTDTQYF
NA	NA	TRBV2	TRBJ1-4	TGTGCCAGCACCGGACTTACCGCAACTAATGAAAAACTGTTTTTT	CASTGLTATNEKLFF
NA	NA	TRBV18	TRBJ2-5	TGTGCCAGCTCATCGGAGGGGGAGACCCAGTACTTC	CASSSEGETQYF
TRBD2	NA	TRBV9	TRBJ2-7	TGTGCCAGCAGCGGTAAGACTAGCGGGAGCCCCTACGAGCAGTACTTC	CASSGKTSGSPYEQYF
TRBD1	NA	TRBV11-2	TRBJ1-2	TGTGCCAGCAGCCTAGACAGGGGCCGGCTTGACTATGGCTACACCTTC	CASSLDRGRLDYGYTF
TRBD1	NA	TRBV6-1	TRBJ1-4	TGTGCCAGCAGTGAAGCGACAGGGGCCCCTAATGAAAAACTGTTTTTT	CASSEATGAPNEKLFF
TRBD1	NA	TRBV24-1	TRBJ2-7	TGTGCCACCGGGACAGGCGTAACCTACGAGCAGTACTTC	CATGTGVTYEQYF
TRBD1	NA	TRBV5-1	TRBJ1-2	TGCGCCAGCAGCTTGGCTCCAGGGGGCGCCGGGATCTATGGCTACACCTTC	CASSLAPGGAGIYGYTF
NA	NA	TRBV3-1/TRBV3-2	TRBJ2-6	TGTGCCAGCAGCCAAGATTTGGAGTCTGGGGCCAACGTCCTGACTTTC	CASSQDLESGANVLTF
TRBD2	once	TRBV18	TRBJ2-1	TGTGCCAGCTCACCTCTGACTAGCGGGAGAGGTGAGCAGTTCTTC	CASSPLTSGRGEQFF
TRBD1	NA	TRBV2	TRBJ1-4	TGTGCCAGCAGCCCGGACAGGGTATCTGAAAAACTGTTTTTT	CASSPDRVSEKLFF
TRBD1	few	TRBV19	TRBJ1-2	TGTGCCAGTAGTATTACGACAGGGGGTAACTATGGCTACACCTTC	CASSITTGGNYGYTF
NA	NA	TRBV11-3	TRBJ2-5	TGTGCCAGCAGCCGAAACAGGGTGGAGACCCAGTACTTC	CASSRNRVETQYF
TRBD2	NA	TRBV7-9	TRBJ2-5	TGTGCCAGCAGCTTAGGAGTACTAGCGGGAGGCGAAGAGACCCAGTACTTC	CASSLGVLAGGEETQYF
TRBD1	NA	TRBV29-1	TRBJ1-5	TGCAGCGCGGGACAGGGGTACGATCAGCCCCAGCATTTT	CSAGQGYDQPQHF
NA	NA	TRBV28	TRBJ1-2	TGTGCCTCCCAAGGGGGGGCGAACTATGGCTACACCTTC	CASQGGANYGYTF
NA	NA	TRBV14	TRBJ2-1	TGTGCCAGCAGTCCCTTAGGGGGAGCCGCCTACAATGAGCAGTTCTTC	CASSPLGGAAYNEQFF
NA	once	TRBV2	TRBJ2-2	TGTGCCAGCAGTGAGGAAAGGGGCACCGGGGAGCTGTTTTTT	CASSEERGTGELFF
TRBD1	NA	TRBV19	TRBJ1-1	TGTGCCAGTAGCGACAGGGCGGGGATCACTGAAGCTTTCTTT	CASSDRAGITEAFF
NA	NA	TRBV28	TRBJ2-3	TGTGCCAGCAGTTTAGGAGGGGATAACACAGATACGCAGTATTTT	CASSLGGDNTDTQYF
NA	NA	TRBV3-1/TRBV3-2	TRBJ2-5	TGTGCCAGCAGCCTAGTGGGGGACATCCAAGAGACCCAGTACTTC	CASSLVGDIQETQYF
NA	NA	TRBV24-1	TRBJ2-2	TGTGCCATCAGGGGAGGGAACACCGGGGAGCTGTTTTTT	CAIRGGNTGELFF
NA	few	TRBV4-3	TRBJ2-7	TGCGCCAGCAGCCAGACTTATGGCTACGAGCAGTACTTC	CASSQTYGYEQYF
TRBD1	NA	TRBV19	TRBJ2-2	TGTGCCAGTACCCCGGCGGACAGGGACACCGGGGAGCTGTTTTTT	CASTPADRDTGELFF
NA	NA	TRBV7-9	TRBJ2-5	TGTGCCAGCAGCTTATTGGCTTCAGGGGAGACCCAGTACTTC	CASSLLASGETQYF
NA	NA	TRBV25-1	TRBJ1-1	TGTGCCAGCAGTGTTCCCAGCGTAGCCGGCACTGAAGCTTTCTTT	CASSVPSVAGTEAFF
NA	NA	TRBV21-1	TRBJ1-2	TGTGCCAGCAGCTCGCGGACAGGGATTGCCTATGGCTACACCTTC	CASSSRTGIAYGYTF
NA	NA	TRBV5-4	TRBJ2-6	TGTGCCAGCAGCTTGGGCCGTTCGGGGGGGGCCAACGTCCTGACTTTC	CASSLGRSGGANVLTF
NA	NA	TRBV20-1	TRBJ1-1	TGCAGTGCTAGTCGGACAGCCACGAACACTGAAGCTTTCTTT	CSASRTATNTEAFF
TRBD2	NA	TRBV2	TRBJ2-1	TGTGCCAGCAGTGCTTCAGCGGGAGTATCATACAATGAGCAGTTCTTC	CASSASAGVSYNEQFF
NA	NA	TRBV15	TRBJ2-5	TGTGCCACCAGCAGAGTTCGGCAAGAGACCCAGTACTTC	CATSRVRQETQYF
TRBD2	NA	TRBV5-5	TRBJ2-1	TGTGCCAGCAGCTCGGGCACGGGAGGGCCCCGAGAGCAGTTCTTC	CASSSGTGGPREQFF
TRBD1	NA	TRBV5-4	TRBJ1-2	TGTGCCAGCAGTCGTAGGACAGGGGGTTTCTATGGCTACACCTTC	CASSRRTGGFYGYTF
NA	NA	TRBV30	TRBJ1-1	TGTGCCTGGGGGAGACTGGAGAACACTGAAGCTTTCTTT	CAWGRLENTEAFF
NA	NA	TRBV5-6	TRBJ1-1	TGTGCCAGCAGTCAAACGTCCCCCAGAAACACTGAAGCTTTCTTT	CASSQTSPRNTEAFF
TRBD2	NA	TRBV19	TRBJ2-1	TGTGCCAGTAGTACTCTAGCGGTCTTGTACAATGAGCAGTTCTTC	CASSTLAVLYNEQFF
NA	NA	TRBV10-3	TRBJ1-3	TGTGCCATCAGTGAGTCGAGTATGGGTAGAGGAACTGGAAACACCATATATTTT	CAISESSMGRGTGNTIYF